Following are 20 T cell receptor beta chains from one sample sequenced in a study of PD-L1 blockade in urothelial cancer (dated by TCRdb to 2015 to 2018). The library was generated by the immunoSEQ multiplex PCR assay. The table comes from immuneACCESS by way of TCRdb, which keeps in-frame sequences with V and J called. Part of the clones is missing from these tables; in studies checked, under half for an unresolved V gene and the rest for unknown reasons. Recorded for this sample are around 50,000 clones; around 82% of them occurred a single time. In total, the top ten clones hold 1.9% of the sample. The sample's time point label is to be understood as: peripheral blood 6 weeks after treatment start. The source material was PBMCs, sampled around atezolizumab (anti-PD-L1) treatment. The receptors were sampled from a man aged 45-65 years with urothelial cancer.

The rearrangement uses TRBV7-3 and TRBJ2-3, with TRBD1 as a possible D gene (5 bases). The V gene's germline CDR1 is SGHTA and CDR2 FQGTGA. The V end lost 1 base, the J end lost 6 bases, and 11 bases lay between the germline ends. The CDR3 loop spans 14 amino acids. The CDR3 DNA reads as TGTGCCAGCAGCTTAATGCAGGGTTGGGATACGCAGTATTTT. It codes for CASSLMQGWDTQYF.

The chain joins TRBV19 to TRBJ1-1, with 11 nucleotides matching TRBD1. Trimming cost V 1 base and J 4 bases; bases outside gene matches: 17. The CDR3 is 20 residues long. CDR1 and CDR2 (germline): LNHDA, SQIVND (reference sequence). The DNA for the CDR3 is TGTGCCAGTAGTATAGCCCTAGTGGACAGGGGGCGAGAAGGGGGCACTGAAGCTTTCTTT. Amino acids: CASSIALVDRGREGGTEAFF.

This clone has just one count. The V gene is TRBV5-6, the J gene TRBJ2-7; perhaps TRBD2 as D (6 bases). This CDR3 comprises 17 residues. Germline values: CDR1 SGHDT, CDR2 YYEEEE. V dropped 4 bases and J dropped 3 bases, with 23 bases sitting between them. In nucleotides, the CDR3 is TGTGCCAGCAGCCCTCCCGGAGGGATGAAAGGCAGCTACGAGCAGTACTTC. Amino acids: CASSPPGGMKGSYEQYF.

The CDR3 is CASSYSGSTYEQYF. CDR3 DNA: TGTGCCAGCAGTTACTCCGGGTCCACCTACGAGCAGTACTTC. V gene TRBV6-5 combines with J gene TRBJ2-7; D not resolved. Per germline, CDR1 MNHEY and CDR2 SVGAGI. With 0 bases removed from V and 2 bases from J, the gap between germline ends came to 8 bases. The CDR3 sequence is 14 residues long.

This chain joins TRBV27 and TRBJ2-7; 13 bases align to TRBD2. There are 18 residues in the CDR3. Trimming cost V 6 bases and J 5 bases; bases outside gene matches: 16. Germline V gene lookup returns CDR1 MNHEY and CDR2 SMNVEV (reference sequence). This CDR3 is CASSPPTSGRRSLNEQYF. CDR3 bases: TGTGCCAGCAGCCCGCCGACTAGCGGGAGGCGGAGCCTAAACGAGCAGTACTTC.

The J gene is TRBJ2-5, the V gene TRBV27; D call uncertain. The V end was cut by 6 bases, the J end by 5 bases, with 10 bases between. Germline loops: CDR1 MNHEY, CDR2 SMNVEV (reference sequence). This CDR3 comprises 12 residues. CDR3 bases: TGTGCCAGCAGCTTCAACGGGGAGACCCAGTACTTC. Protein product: CASSFNGETQYF.

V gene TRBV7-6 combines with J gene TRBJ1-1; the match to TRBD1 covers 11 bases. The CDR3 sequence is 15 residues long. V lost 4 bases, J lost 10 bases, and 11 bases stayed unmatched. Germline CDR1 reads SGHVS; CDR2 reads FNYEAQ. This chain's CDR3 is CASSYSDRGPLGAFF. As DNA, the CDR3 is TGTGCCAGCAGCTATTCGGACAGGGGGCCCTTAGGAGCTTTCTTT. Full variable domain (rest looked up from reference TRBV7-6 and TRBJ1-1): GAGVSQSPRYKVTKRGQDVALRCDPISGHVSLYWYRQALGQGPEFLTYFNYEAQQDKSGLPNDRFSAERPEGSISTLTIQRTEQRDSAMYRCASSYSDRGPLGAFFGQGTRLTVV.

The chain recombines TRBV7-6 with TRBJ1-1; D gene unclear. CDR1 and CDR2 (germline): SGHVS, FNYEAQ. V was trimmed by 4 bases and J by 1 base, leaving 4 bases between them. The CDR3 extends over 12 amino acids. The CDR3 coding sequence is TGTGCCAGCAGCTCCTCGAACACTGAAGCTTTCTTT. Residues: CASSSSNTEAFF.

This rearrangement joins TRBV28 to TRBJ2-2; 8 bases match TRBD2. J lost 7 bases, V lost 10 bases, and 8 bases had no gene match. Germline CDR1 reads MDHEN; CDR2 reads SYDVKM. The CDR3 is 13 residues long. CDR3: CANREGLSGELFF. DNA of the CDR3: TGTGCCAACCGGGAGGGCCTGAGCGGGGAGCTGTTTTTT.

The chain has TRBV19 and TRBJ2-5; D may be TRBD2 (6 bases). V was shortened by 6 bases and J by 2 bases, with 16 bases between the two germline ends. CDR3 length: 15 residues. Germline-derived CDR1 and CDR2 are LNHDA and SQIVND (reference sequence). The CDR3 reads CASRRFIGTQETQYF. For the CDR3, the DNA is TGTGCCAGTAGGAGATTCATCGGGACTCAAGAGACCCAGTACTTC.

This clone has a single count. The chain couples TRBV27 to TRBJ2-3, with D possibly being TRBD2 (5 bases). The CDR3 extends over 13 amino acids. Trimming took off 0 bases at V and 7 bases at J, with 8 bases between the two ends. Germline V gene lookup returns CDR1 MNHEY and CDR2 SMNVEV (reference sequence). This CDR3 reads CASSLSRGNTQYF. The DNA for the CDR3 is TGTGCCAGCAGTTTATCCCGAGGGAATACGCAGTATTTT.

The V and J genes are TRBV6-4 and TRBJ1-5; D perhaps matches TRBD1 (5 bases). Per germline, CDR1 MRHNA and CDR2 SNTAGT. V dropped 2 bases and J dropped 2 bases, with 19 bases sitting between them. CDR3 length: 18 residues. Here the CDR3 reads CASSDGHGTERGNQPQHF. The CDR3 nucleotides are TGTGCCAGCAGTGACGGACATGGAACAGAACGGGGCAATCAGCCCCAGCATTTT.

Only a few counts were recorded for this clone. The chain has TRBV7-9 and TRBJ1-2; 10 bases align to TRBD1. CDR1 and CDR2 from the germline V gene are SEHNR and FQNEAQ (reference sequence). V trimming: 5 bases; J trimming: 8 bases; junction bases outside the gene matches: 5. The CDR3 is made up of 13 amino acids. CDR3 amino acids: CASSLGQGKGYTF. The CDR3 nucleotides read TGTGCCAGCAGCCTGGGACAGGGGAAAGGCTACACCTTC. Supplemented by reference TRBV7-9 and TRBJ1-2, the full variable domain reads DTGVSQNPRHKITKRGQNVTFRCDPISEHNRLYWYRQTLGQGPEFLTYFQNEAQLEKSRLLSDRFSAERPKGSFSTLEIQRTEQGDSAMYLCASSLGQGKGYTFGSGTRLTVV.

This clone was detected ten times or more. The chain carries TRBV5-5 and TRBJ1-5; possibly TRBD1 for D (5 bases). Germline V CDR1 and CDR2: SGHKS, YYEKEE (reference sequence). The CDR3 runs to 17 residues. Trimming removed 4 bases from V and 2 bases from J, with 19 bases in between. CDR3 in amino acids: CASSGRMTDPGNQPQHF. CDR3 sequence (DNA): TGTGCCAGCAGCGGAAGGATGACAGATCCTGGCAATCAGCCCCAGCATTTT.

CDR3: CASSETGMNTEAFF. CDR3 bases: TGTGCCAGCAGCGAAACAGGGATGAACACTGAAGCTTTCTTT. The chain joins TRBV14 to TRBJ1-1; D is possibly TRBD1 (6 bases). V gave up 5 bases and J gave up 0 bases, with 10 bases separating them. Germline CDR1 SGHDN, CDR2 FVKESK. This CDR3 has 14 amino acids.

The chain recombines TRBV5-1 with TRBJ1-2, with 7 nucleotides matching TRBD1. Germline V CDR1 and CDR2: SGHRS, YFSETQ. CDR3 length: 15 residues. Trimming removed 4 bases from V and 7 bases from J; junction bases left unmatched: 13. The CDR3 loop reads CASSGTGVINSGYTF. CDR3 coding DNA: TGCGCCAGCAGCGGAACAGGGGTGATCAATAGTGGCTACACCTTC.

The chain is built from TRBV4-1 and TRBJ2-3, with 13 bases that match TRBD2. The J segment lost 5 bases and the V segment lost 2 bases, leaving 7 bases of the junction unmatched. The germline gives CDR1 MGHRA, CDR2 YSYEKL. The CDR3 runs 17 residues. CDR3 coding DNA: TGCGCCAGCAGCCAACCAGGACTAGCGGGAGTGCAAGATACGCAGTATTTT. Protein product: CASSQPGLAGVQDTQYF.

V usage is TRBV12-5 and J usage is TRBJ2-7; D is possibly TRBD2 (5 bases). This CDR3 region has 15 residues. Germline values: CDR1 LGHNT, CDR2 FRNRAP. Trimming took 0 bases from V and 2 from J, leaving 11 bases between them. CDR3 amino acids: CASGLVGRLPYEQYF. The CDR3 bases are TGTGCTAGTGGTTTGGTAGGCAGACTACCCTACGAGCAGTACTTC.

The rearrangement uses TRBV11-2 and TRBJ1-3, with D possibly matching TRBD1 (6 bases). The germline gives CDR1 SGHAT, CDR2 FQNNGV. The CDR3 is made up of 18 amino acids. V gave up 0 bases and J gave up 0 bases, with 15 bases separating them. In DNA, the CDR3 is TGTGCCAGCAGCTTAGAGAGGTACCGGGACATCTCTGGAAACACCATATATTTT. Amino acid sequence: CASSLERYRDISGNTIYF.

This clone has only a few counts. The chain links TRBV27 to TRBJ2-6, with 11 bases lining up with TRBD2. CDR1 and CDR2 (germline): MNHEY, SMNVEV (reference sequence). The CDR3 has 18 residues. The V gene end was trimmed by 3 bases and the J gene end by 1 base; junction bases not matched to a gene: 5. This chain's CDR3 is CASSFLAGGGSGANVLTF. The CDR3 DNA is TGTGCCAGCAGTTTCCTAGCGGGAGGAGGGTCTGGGGCCAACGTCCTGACTTTC.